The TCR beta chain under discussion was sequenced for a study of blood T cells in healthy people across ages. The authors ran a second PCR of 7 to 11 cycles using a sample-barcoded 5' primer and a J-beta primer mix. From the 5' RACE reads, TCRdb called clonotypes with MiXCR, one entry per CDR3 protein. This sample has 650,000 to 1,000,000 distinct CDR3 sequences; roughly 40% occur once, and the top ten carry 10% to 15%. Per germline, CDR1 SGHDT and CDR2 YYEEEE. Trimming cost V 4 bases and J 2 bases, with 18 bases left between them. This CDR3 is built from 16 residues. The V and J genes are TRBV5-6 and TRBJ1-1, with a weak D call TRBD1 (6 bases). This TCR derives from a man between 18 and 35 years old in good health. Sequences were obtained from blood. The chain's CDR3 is CASSPRGVGANTEAFF. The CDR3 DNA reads TGTGCCAGCAGCCCCCGGGGAGTGGGGGCCAACACTGAAGCTTTCTTT.